A single sample gave rise to the 26 T cell receptor beta chains below, sequenced in a study of T cell changes during pregnancy in multiple sclerosis. TCRdb keeps only in-frame clones here, not all; method: immunoSEQ multiplex PCR. The sample includes about 67,000 clones, around 92% seen only once; the top ten take 2.3%. Sequencing used peripheral blood, obtained in the first trimester of pregnancy. The receptors were sampled from a female donor with multiple sclerosis, enrolled in a pregnancy study.

The rearrangement uses TRBV5-6 and TRBJ1-5; D remains unclear. V dropped 2 bases and J dropped 6 bases, with 6 bases sitting between them. In germline, CDR1 is SGHDT, CDR2 YYEEEE. CDR3 size: 12 residues. This CDR3 reads CASSFGGQPQHF. Here the CDR3 DNA reads TGTGCCAGCAGCTTCGGAGGTCAGCCCCAGCATTTT. The complete variable domain, with remaining parts taken from reference TRBV5-6 and TRBJ1-5, reads DAGVTQSPTHLIKTRGQQVTLRCSPKSGHDTVSWYQQALGQGPQFIFQYYEEEERQRGNFPDRFSGHQFPNYSSELNVNALLLGDSALYLCASSFGGQPQHFGDGTRLSIL.

The chain joins TRBV6-5 to TRBJ2-2; 9 bases agree with TRBD2. Looked up from germline, CDR1 is MNHEY and CDR2 is SVGAGI. The CDR3 totals 16 residues. V was pared by 4 bases and J by 5 bases, with 8 bases of the junction left unmatched. The CDR3 protein is CASSSLSGSRTGELFF. As DNA, the CDR3 is TGTGCCAGCAGTTCGCTTAGCGGGAGTCGGACCGGGGAGCTGTTTTTT.

This clone occurred once. The chain has TRBV10-1 and TRBJ2-1, with 8 bases identical to TRBD1. The CDR3 has 14 residues. J was trimmed by 8 bases and V by 11 bases; bases with no gene match: 14. Germline CDR1 WNHNN, CDR2 SYGVQD (reference sequence). This CDR3 reads CASQGTGLGDEQFF. CDR3 DNA sequence: TGCGCCTCCCAAGGGACAGGTCTAGGCGATGAGCAGTTCTTC.

The chain recombines TRBV10-3 with TRBJ2-5; D call uncertain. This CDR3 is built from 11 residues. Germline V gene sequence: CDR1 ENHRY, CDR2 SYGVKD. Trimming left V 6 bases short and J 0 bases short, with 2 bases between. The CDR3 region has the DNA TGTGCCATCAGCAACCAAGAGACCCAGTACTTC. This codes for CAISNQETQYF.

The gene calls are TRBV10-3 and TRBJ2-7; 10 bases are shared with TRBD2. Germline CDR1 reads ENHRY; CDR2 reads SYGVKD. This CDR3 comprises 14 residues. After removal of 9 bases from V and 0 bases from J, the junction contained 5 bases not matched to a gene. CDR3 sequence: CAISSGRASYEQYF. The CDR3, as DNA: TGTGCCATTTCCAGCGGGAGGGCCTCCTACGAGCAGTACTTC.

The J gene is TRBJ1-3, the V gene TRBV2, with D maybe TRBD1 (6 bases). CDR3 length equals 14 residues. Looked up from germline, CDR1 is SNHLY and CDR2 is FYNNEI. Trimming stripped 6 bases from V and 0 bases from J, with 9 bases between. CDR3: CASSLDSSGNTIYF. Here the CDR3 DNA reads TGTGCCAGCAGCCTGGACAGCTCTGGAAACACCATATATTTT.

This clone was seen a single time. The chain has TRBV9 and TRBJ1-6; no clear D. Germline V gene lookup returns CDR1 SGDLS and CDR2 YYNGEE. With 0 bases removed from V and 7 bases from J, the gap between germline ends came to 8 bases. The CDR3 loop spans 14 amino acids. CDR3 nucleotides: TGTGCCAGCAGCGTAGTGGGCACCAATTCACCCCTCCACTTT. Translating it yields CASSVVGTNSPLHF.

DNA of the CDR3: TGTGCCAGCAGCTTGACAGAGGGAAAACTGTTTTTT. Its protein is CASSLTEGKLFF. The chain recombines TRBV5-8 with TRBJ1-4; D unresolved. Germline V gene sequence: CDR1 SGHTS, CDR2 YDEGEE. The CDR3 sequence is 12 residues long. Trimming removed 1 base from V and 10 bases from J, with 8 bases in between.

The chain joins TRBV7-2 to TRBJ2-7; 7 nucleotides agree with TRBD2. The CDR3 runs to 12 residues. Germline assignment: CDR1 SGHTA and CDR2 FQGNSA. The CDR3 nucleotides read TGTGCGGAGGGAGGGGATAACTACGAGCAGTACTTC. This sequence encodes CAEGGDNYEQYF. The whole variable domain, filled in from reference TRBV7-2 and TRBJ2-7, reads GAGVSQSPSNKVTEKGKDVELRCDPISGHTALYWYRQSLGQGLEFLIYFQGNSAPDKSGLPSDRFSAERTGGSVSTLTIQRTQQEDSAVYLCAEGGDNYEQYFGPGTRLTVT.

This rearrangement joins TRBV2 to TRBJ1-5; TRBD1 might be the D (5 bases). From germline, CDR1 is SNHLY and CDR2 FYNNEI. Trimming left V 7 bases short and J 4 bases short, with 17 bases between. CDR3 length: 15 residues. CDR3 DNA sequence: TGTGCCAGCAAAACGGGCAGGGCAATAAATCAGCCCCAGCATTTT. Translation: CASKTGRAINQPQHF.

This clone was detected a few times. V gene TRBV30 combines with J gene TRBJ2-7; possible D gene TRBD2, 5 bases. CDR1 is GTSNPN and CDR2 is SVGIG in the germline V gene (reference sequence). There are 14 residues in the CDR3. V shed 4 bases and J shed 2 bases, with 15 bases lying between them. This chain's CDR3 is CAWTDPPGTYEQYF. CDR3 nucleotide sequence: TGTGCCTGGACCGACCCGCCGGGAACCTACGAGCAGTACTTC.

This chain uses TRBV7-8 with TRBJ1-5; no definite D call. This CDR3 comprises 18 residues. CDR1 and CDR2 (germline): SGHVS, FQNEAQ. With 1 base removed from V and 1 base from J, the gap between germline ends came to 17 bases. The DNA for the CDR3 is TGTGCCAGCAGCTTAGATCGCGGCCTCGGAGGGAGCAATCAGCCCCAGCATTTT. The encoded protein is CASSLDRGLGGSNQPQHF.

The DNA for the CDR3 is TGTGCCAGCAGCTTAGTTCAGGGGGACACCGGGGAGCTGTTTTTT. Encoded protein: CASSLVQGDTGELFF. The genes are TRBV7-9 and TRBJ2-2; TRBD1 matches 7 bases. The CDR3 has 15 residues. J was trimmed by 3 bases and V by 1 base; bases with no gene match: 2. From germline, CDR1 is SEHNR and CDR2 FQNEAQ (reference sequence).

In its sample, this clone was seen once. In nucleotides, the CDR3 is TGTGCCAGCAACCGACAGGGGGGGAATGAAAAACTGTTTTTT. Translation gives CASNRQGGNEKLFF. The V call is TRBV2, the J call TRBJ1-4, with 9 bases identical to TRBD1. The germline V gene has CDR1 SNHLY and CDR2 FYNNEI. The ends lost 7 bases at V and 5 bases at J; junction bases unmatched: 5. The CDR3 runs 14 residues.

The chain recombines TRBV4-1 with TRBJ1-1; D call uncertain. Trimming cost V 2 bases and J 2 bases, with 6 bases left between them. The CDR3 is made up of 13 amino acids. Per germline, CDR1 MGHRA and CDR2 YSYEKL. The CDR3 nucleotides are TGCGCCAGCAGCCAATCAGATAACACTGAAGCTTTCTTT. Translating gives CASSQSDNTEAFF.

The V and J genes are TRBV5-1 and TRBJ2-2, with 15 bases that match TRBD2. CDR3 length: 19 amino acids. Germline V gene data show CDR1 as SGHRS and CDR2 as YFSETQ. V lost 1 base to trimming and J lost 0 bases; unmatched junction nucleotides: 4. CDR3 DNA sequence: TGCGCCAGCAGCTTGCCCGGGACTAGCGGGAGGTCGAACACCGGGGAGCTGTTTTTT. Translation: CASSLPGTSGRSNTGELFF.

The J gene is TRBJ2-7, the V gene TRBV6-6; D might be TRBD2 (5 bases). Germline CDR1 is MNHNY and CDR2 is SVGAGI (reference sequence). The CDR3 has 14 amino acids. V lost 9 bases and J 6 bases, leaving 21 bases between the germline ends. CDR3 in amino acids: CASVSAPGSGEQYF. DNA of the CDR3: TGTGCCAGTGTCTCAGCCCCGGGATCAGGCGAGCAGTACTTC.

The chain carries TRBV5-1 and TRBJ1-3, with a possible D match to TRBD1 (5 bases). CDR1 is SGHRS and CDR2 is YFSETQ in the germline V gene. V was trimmed by 2 bases and J by 0 bases, leaving 9 bases between them. CDR3 length: 15 amino acids. The CDR3 reads CASSFTGASGNTIYF. CDR3 in DNA: TGCGCCAGCAGCTTTACAGGAGCCTCTGGAAACACCATATATTTT.

V usage is TRBV30 and J usage is TRBJ2-3; 7 positions match TRBD1. V gave up 3 bases and J gave up 6 bases; unmatched junction bases: 6. Germline CDR1 is GTSNPN and CDR2 is SVGIG (reference sequence). The CDR3 length is 13 residues. CDR3 DNA sequence: TGTGCCTGGAGGACAGGGAGATGGGATACGCAGTATTTT. Protein sequence: CAWRTGRWDTQYF.

The chain recombines TRBV6-5 with TRBJ1-3, with a weak D call TRBD1 (5 bases). Germline V gives CDR1 MNHEY, CDR2 SVGAGI. CDR3 length: 13 amino acids. V lost 6 bases to trimming and J lost 4 bases, with 10 bases between them. This chain's CDR3 is CASSRGSGNTIYF. The CDR3, as DNA: TGTGCCAGCAGCCGGGGGTCCGGAAACACCATATATTTT.

This clone appeared once. The J gene is TRBJ1-1, the V gene TRBV7-2; D is uncertain. The CDR3 is made up of 12 amino acids. The germline CDR1 and CDR2 sequences are SGHTA and FQGNSA. With 4 bases removed from V and 8 bases from J, the gap between germline ends came to 11 bases. This CDR3 is CASSSPLLEAFF. Here the CDR3 DNA reads TGTGCCAGCAGCTCCCCATTGCTAGAAGCTTTCTTT.

With regard to this clone: The junction shows a germline mismatch at one end, possibly a read error. This rearrangement joins TRBV7-3 to TRBJ2-2, with D maybe TRBD2 (5 bases). The length of the CDR3 is 14 residues. In germline, CDR1 is SGHTA, CDR2 FQGTGA. For the CDR3, the DNA is TGTGCCAGCAGCCTAACGAGCGGAACGGGGGAGCTGTTTTTT. Amino acid sequence: CASSLTSGTGELFF.

The rearrangement uses TRBV18 and TRBJ2-5; weak D call: TRBD2 (6 bases). Trimming pared 3 bases from V and 1 base from J, leaving 15 bases between. The CDR3 covers 16 residues. Germline V gene lookup returns CDR1 KGHSH and CDR2 LQKENI. CDR3 bases: TGTGCCAGCTCACCCCTGGGCGGGGAAGGCCAAGAGACCCAGTACTTC. This gives the protein CASSPLGGEGQETQYF.

This chain joins TRBV5-1 and TRBJ1-1; weak D call: TRBD1 (6 bases). V lost 0 bases and J 5 bases, leaving 11 bases between the germline ends. The CDR3 sequence is 14 residues long. Germline V gene sequence: CDR1 SGHRS, CDR2 YFSETQ. The CDR3 bases are TGCGCCAGCAGCTTGGCACAGGGCCAGACTGAAGCTTTCTTT. Amino acid sequence: CASSLAQGQTEAFF.

The V call is TRBV14, the J call TRBJ2-1, with a weak D call TRBD1 (6 bases). Germline-derived CDR1 and CDR2 are SGHDN and FVKESK. Trimming took off 0 bases at V and 8 bases at J, with 14 bases between the two ends. The CDR3 has 15 residues. For the CDR3, the DNA is TGTGCCAGCAGCCAAGAGACAGGATTGGTGGATGAGCAGTTCTTC. This codes for CASSQETGLVDEQFF.

This chain connects TRBV27 to TRBJ2-1; D possibly corresponds to TRBD1 (6 bases). There are 14 residues in the CDR3. Trimming left V 8 bases short and J 7 bases short, with 18 bases between. The germline gives CDR1 MNHEY, CDR2 SMNVEV (reference sequence). CDR3 sequence (DNA): TGTGCCAGCTGTGACAGGCCTTCCCGGAATGAGCAGTTCTTC. It specifies CASCDRPSRNEQFF.